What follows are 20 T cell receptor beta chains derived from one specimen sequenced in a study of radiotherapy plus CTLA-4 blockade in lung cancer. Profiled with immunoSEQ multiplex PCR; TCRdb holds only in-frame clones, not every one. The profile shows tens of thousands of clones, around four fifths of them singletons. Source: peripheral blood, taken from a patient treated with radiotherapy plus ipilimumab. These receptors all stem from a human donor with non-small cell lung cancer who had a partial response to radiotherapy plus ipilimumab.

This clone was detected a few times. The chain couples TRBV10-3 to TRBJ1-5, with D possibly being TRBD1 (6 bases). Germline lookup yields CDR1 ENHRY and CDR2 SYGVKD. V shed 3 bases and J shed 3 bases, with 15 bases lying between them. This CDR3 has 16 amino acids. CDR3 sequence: CAISDGPGQNNQPQHF. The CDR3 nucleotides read TGTGCCATCAGTGACGGGCCGGGACAAAACAATCAGCCCCAGCATTTT.

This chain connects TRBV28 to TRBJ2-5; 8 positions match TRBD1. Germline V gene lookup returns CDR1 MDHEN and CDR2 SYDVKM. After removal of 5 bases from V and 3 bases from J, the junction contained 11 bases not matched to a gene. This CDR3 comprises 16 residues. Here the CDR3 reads CASSPRGRRKKETQYF. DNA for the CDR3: TGTGCCAGCAGTCCCAGGGGGCGACGGAAAAAAGAGACCCAGTACTTC.

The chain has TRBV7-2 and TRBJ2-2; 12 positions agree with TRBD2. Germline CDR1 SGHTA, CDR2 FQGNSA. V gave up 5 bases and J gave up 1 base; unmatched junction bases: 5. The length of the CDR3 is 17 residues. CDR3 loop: CASSVKTSGGNTGELFF. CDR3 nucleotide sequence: TGTGCCAGCAGCGTAAAGACTAGCGGGGGGAACACCGGGGAGCTGTTTTTT.

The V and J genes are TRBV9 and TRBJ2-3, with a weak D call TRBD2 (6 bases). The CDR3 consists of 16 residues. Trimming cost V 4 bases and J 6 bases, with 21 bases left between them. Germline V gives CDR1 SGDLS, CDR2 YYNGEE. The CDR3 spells CASSQRWGGGGDTQYF. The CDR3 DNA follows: TGTGCCAGCAGCCAGAGATGGGGCGGTGGGGGGGATACGCAGTATTTT.

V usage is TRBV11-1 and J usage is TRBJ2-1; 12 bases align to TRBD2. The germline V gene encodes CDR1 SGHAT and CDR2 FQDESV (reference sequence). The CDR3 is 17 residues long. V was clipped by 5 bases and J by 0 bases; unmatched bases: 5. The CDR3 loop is CASSHRLAGASYNEQFF. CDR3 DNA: TGTGCCAGCAGCCACCGACTAGCGGGGGCCTCCTACAATGAGCAGTTCTTC.

In DNA, the CDR3 is TGTGCCAGCTCTTGGCAGGGCGACAACCACGAGCAGTACTTC. Translated, it gives CASSWQGDNHEQYF. The chain is built from TRBV2 and TRBJ2-7; TRBD1 is a possible D gene (5 bases). Germline V lookup: CDR1 SNHLY, CDR2 FYNNEI. This CDR3 region has 14 residues. Trimming pared 8 bases from V and 5 bases from J, leaving 19 bases between. Looking up the rest from reference TRBV2 and TRBJ2-7 gives the full variable domain: EPEVTQTPSHQVTQMGQEVILRCVPISNHLYFYWYRQILGQKVEFLVSFYNNEISEKSEIFDDQFSVERPDGSNFTLKIRSTKLEDSAMYFCASSWQGDNHEQYFGPGTRLTVT.

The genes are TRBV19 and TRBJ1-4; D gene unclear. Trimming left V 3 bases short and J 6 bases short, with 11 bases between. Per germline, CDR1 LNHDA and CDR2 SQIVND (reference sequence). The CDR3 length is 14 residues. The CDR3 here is CASSIASVDEKLFF. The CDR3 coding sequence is TGTGCCAGTAGTATTGCGTCGGTGGATGAAAAACTGTTTTTT. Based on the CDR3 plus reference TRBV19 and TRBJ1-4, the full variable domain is DGGITQSPKYLFRKEGQNVTLSCEQNLNHDAMYWYRQDPGQGLRLIYYSQIVNDFQKGDIAEGYSVSREKKESFPLTVTSAQKNPTAFYLCASSIASVDEKLFFGSGTQLSVL.

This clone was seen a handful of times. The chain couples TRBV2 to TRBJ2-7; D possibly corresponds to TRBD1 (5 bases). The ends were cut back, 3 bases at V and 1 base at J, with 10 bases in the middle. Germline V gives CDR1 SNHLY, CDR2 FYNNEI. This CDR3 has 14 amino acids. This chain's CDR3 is CASSEQGPSYEQYF. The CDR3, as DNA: TGTGCCAGCAGTGAGCAGGGCCCGTCCTACGAGCAGTACTTC.

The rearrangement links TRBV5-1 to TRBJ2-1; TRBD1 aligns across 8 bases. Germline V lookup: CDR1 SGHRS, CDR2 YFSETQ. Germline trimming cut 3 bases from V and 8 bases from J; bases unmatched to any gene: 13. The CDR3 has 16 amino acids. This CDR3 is CASSWDRDRKQYEQFF. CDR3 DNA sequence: TGCGCCAGCAGCTGGGACCGGGACAGGAAACAATATGAGCAGTTCTTC. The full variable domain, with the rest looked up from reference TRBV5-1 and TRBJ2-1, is KAGVTQTPRYLIKTRGQQVTLSCSPISGHRSVSWYQQTPGQGLQFLFEYFSETQRNKGNFPGRFSGRQFSNSRSEMNVSTLELGDSALYLCASSWDRDRKQYEQFFGPGTRLTVL.

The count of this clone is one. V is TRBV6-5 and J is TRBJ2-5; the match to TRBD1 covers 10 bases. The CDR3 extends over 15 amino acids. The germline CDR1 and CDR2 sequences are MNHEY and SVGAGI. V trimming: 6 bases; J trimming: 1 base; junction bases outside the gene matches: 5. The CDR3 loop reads CASRRRTGGQETQYF. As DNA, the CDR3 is TGTGCCAGCAGACGAAGGACAGGGGGCCAAGAGACCCAGTACTTC.

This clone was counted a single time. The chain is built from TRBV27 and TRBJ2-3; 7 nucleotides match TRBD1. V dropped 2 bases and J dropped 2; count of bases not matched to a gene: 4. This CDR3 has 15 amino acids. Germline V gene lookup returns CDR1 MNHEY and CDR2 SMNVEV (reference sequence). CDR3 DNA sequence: TGTGCCAGCAGTTTAGAGGGGGCGAACACAGATACGCAGTATTTT. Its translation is CASSLEGANTDTQYF.

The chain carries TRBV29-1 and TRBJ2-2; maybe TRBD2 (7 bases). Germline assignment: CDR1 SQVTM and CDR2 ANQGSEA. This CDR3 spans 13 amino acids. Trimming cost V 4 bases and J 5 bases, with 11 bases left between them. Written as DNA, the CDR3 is TGCAGCGTTGGGGAGGGGGGTACCGGGGAGCTGTTTTTT. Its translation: CSVGEGGTGELFF.

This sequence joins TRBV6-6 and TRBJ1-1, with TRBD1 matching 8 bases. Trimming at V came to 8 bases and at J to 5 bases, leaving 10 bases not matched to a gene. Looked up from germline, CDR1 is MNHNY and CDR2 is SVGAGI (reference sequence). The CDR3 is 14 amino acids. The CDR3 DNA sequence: TGTGCCAGCGGATCTACAGGGGGGATAACTGAAGCTTTCTTT. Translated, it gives CASGSTGGITEAFF.

The CDR3 is CASSIQGHDTDTQYF. The DNA of the CDR3 is TGTGCCAGCAGCATACAGGGACATGACACAGATACGCAGTATTTT. The chain carries TRBV9 and TRBJ2-3; a weak D match, TRBD1 (6 bases). Trimming removed 4 bases from V and 2 bases from J, with 14 bases in between. In germline, CDR1 is SGDLS, CDR2 YYNGEE. The CDR3 loop spans 15 amino acids.

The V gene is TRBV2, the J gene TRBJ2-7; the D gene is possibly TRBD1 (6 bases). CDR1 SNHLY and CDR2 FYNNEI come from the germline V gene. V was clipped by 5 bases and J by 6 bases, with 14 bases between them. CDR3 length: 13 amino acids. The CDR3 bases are TGTGCCAGCAGTATAAACACAGGGCTCGAGCAGTACTTC. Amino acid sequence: CASSINTGLEQYF.

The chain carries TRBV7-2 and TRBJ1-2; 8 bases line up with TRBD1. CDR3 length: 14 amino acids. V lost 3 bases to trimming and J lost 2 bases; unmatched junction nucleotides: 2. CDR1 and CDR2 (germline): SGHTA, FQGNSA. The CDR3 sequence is CASSLRTGNYGYTF. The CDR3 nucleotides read TGTGCCAGCAGCTTGAGGACAGGGAACTATGGCTACACCTTC.

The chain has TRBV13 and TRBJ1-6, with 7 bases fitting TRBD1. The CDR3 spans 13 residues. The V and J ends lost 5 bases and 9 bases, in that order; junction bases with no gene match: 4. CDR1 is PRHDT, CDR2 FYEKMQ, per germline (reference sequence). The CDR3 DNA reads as TGTGCCAGCAGCGCCCGACAGGGTTCACCCCTCCACTTT. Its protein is CASSARQGSPLHF.

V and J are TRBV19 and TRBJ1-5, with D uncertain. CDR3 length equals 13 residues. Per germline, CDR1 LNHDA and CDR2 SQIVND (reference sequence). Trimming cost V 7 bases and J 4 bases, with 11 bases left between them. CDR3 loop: CASNRVYNQPQHF. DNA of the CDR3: TGTGCCAGTAATCGGGTATATAATCAGCCCCAGCATTTT.

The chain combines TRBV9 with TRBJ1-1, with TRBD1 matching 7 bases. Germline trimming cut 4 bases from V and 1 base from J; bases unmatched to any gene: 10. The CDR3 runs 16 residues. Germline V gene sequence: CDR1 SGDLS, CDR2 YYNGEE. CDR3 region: CASSLTDRNPNTEAFF. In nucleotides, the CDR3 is TGTGCCAGCAGCCTCACGGACAGGAACCCGAACACTGAAGCTTTCTTT.

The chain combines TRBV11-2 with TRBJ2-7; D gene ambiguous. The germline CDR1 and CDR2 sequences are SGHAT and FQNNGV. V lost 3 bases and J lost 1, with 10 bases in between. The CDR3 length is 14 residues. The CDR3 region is CASSFLVGSYEQYF. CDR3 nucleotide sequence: TGTGCCAGCAGCTTCCTGGTCGGTTCCTACGAGCAGTACTTC. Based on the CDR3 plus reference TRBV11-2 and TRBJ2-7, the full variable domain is EAGVAQSPRYKIIEKRQSVAFWCNPISGHATLYWYQQILGQGPKLLIQFQNNGVVDDSQLPKDRFSAERLKGVDSTLKIQPAKLEDSAVYLCASSFLVGSYEQYFGPGTRLTVT.